This T cell receptor beta chain derives from a study of regulatory T cells in long-lasting Graves disease. Indicated time point: persistent/refractory GD, antithyroid drugs over 5 years with positive TRAb. Following extraction of RNA from PBMCs, that RNA was used to make the TCR library. This clonotype was seen ten or more times. Assembly of TCR beta libraries relied on iRepertoire HTBI primers together with Arm-PCR of CDR3 regions. Each CDR3 protein is one row after TCRdb ran MiXCR on the multiplex PCR reads. Found here are hundreds of thousands of distinct CDR3 sequences, less than 25% of them singletons; the top ten hold less than 9%. The length of the CDR3 is 8 residues. Looked up from germline, CDR1 is MNHEY and CDR2 is SMNVEV (reference sequence). Trimming stripped 3 bases from V and 12 bases from J, with 2 bases between.

This sequence was found in a female donor with Graves disease. The chain has TRBV27 and TRBJ2-5; D gene uncertain. The specimen was peripheral blood mononuclear cells (PBMCs), collected when the disease was refractory, from a patient treated with antithyroid drugs. The chain's CDR3 is CASSFEYF. CDR3 in DNA: TGTGCCAGCAGTTTCGAGTACTTC.